This T cell receptor beta chain was recovered during a study of cytomegalovirus exposure and HLA in healthy donors. The junction had 2 bases not matched to a gene; V was cut back by 2 bases and J by 3 bases. This CDR3 has 14 residues. Germline V lookup: CDR1 GTSNPN, CDR2 SVGIG (reference sequence). The data were produced by immunoSEQ multiplex PCR, yet TCRdb's version contains in-frame clones alone and is incomplete. The table has around 63,000 clones, around 96% seen once. This clonotype originated in a woman aged 18-35 years in good health and CMV-seronegative. The sample taken for sequencing was PBMCs. This chain joins TRBV30 and TRBJ2-3; 10 nucleotides line up with TRBD2. The CDR3 here is CAWSWTSGTDTQYF. CDR3 DNA: TGTGCCTGGAGTTGGACTAGCGGAACAGATACGCAGTATTTT.